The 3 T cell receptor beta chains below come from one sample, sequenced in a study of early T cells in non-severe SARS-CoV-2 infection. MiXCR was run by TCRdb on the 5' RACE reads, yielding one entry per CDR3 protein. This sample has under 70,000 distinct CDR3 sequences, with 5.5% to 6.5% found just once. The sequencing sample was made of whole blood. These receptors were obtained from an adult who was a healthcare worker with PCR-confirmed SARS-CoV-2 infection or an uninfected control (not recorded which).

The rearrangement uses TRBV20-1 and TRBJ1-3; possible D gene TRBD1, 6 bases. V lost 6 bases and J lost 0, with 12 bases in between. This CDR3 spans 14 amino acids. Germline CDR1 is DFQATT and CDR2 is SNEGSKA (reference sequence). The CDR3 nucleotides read TGCAGTGCGGTCGGGACACTCTCTGGAAACACCATATATTTT. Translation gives CSAVGTLSGNTIYF.

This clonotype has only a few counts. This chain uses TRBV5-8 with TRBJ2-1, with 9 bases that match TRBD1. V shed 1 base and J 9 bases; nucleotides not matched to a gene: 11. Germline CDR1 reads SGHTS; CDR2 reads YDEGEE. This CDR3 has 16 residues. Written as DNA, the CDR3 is TGTGCCAGCAGCTTGTACAGGGGGCTGGGACGGGCTGAGCAGTTCTTC. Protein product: CASSLYRGLGRAEQFF.

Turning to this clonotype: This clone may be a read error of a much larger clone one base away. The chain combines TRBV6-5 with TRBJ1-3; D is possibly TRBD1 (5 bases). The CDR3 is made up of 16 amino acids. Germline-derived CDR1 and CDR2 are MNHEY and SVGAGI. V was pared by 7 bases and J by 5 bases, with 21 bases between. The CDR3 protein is CASTPVGLRGRNTIYF. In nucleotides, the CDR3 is TGTGCCAGCACTCCGGTGGGGCTGCGCGGAAGAAACACCATATATTTT.